These 11 T cell receptor beta chains share one sample of origin, sequenced in a study of a mutant IDH1 vaccine in newly diagnosed glioma. Here immunoSEQ multiplex PCR was the method, and the copy in TCRdb shows in-frame clones only, minus some. The table has tens of thousands of clones, 85% seen once. These TCRs' antigens remain unknown. The time point was: week 23, last vaccination. Doses comprised 300 ug of mutant IDH1 20-mer peptide each, plus topical imiquimod. This sample comprised PBMCs, obtained from a glioma patient whose treatment included an IDH1 peptide vaccine. These receptors were collected from a woman between 45 and 60 years old with glioma.

The CDR3 DNA is TGTGCCAGCAGCTTGGCGGGAAACACAGATACGCAGTATTTT. Its translation: CASSLAGNTDTQYF. The rearrangement joins TRBV5-4 to TRBJ2-3; a weak D match, TRBD2 (5 bases). V lost 0 bases and J lost 2, with 7 bases in between. Germline V gene sequence: CDR1 SGHNT, CDR2 YYREEE (reference sequence). This CDR3 has 14 amino acids.

CDR3 protein: CASSLAGTLSEQYF. The DNA for the CDR3 is TGTGCCAGCAGCTTAGCGGGGACTCTATCCGAGCAGTACTTC. V is TRBV11-2 and J is TRBJ2-7; tentatively, D is TRBD2 (6 bases). Per the germline V gene, CDR1 is SGHAT and CDR2 is FQNNGV. Trimming removed 1 base from V and 6 bases from J, with 13 bases in between. CDR3 length: 14 amino acids.

The genes are TRBV11-2 and TRBJ2-7; no clear D gene. Looked up from germline, CDR1 is SGHAT and CDR2 is FQNNGV. V lost 1 base, J lost 6 bases, and 10 bases lay in between. CDR3 length equals 13 residues. CDR3 in DNA: TGTGCCAGCAGCTTAGCGGACGCGAGCGAGCAGTACTTC. This gives the protein CASSLADASEQYF.

This clone was seen a handful of times. The rearrangement uses TRBV2 and TRBJ1-2; D is ambiguous. The CDR3 extends over 8 amino acids. The V and J ends lost 8 bases and 8 bases respectively, with 3 bases between them. The germline V gene encodes CDR1 SNHLY and CDR2 FYNNEI. CDR3 bases: TGTGCCAGCCTAGGCTACACCTTC. The encoded protein is CASLGYTF.

The chain joins TRBV19 to TRBJ1-2; 7 positions match TRBD1. V lost 6 bases and J lost 4; bases outside the gene matches: 5. Germline values: CDR1 LNHDA, CDR2 SQIVND (reference sequence). The CDR3 has 13 residues. CDR3 nucleotide sequence: TGTGCCAGTAGGGACCAGGGGGTCTATGGCTACACCTTC. Protein: CASRDQGVYGYTF.

This clone was counted a single time. This CDR3 is CASSPGEAADTQYF. CDR3 coding DNA: TGTGCCAGCAGCCCCGGGGAAGCGGCGGATACGCAGTATTTT. The chain uses TRBV4-2 and TRBJ2-3; a possible D gene is TRBD2 (5 bases). The CDR3 has 14 residues. Deletions cut 4 bases from V and 6 bases from J, with 14 bases between. The germline V gene has CDR1 LGHNA and CDR2 YNFKEQ.

The chain joins TRBV29-1 to TRBJ1-5; 8 bases align to TRBD1. CDR1 is SQVTM, CDR2 ANQGSEA, per germline. V dropped 5 bases and J dropped 6; count of bases not matched to a gene: 6. The CDR3 loop spans 13 amino acids. CDR3 region: CSVQGAQGQPQHF. Written as DNA, the CDR3 is TGCAGCGTTCAGGGGGCGCAGGGTCAGCCCCAGCATTTT.

The chain couples TRBV2 to TRBJ2-5, with D possibly TRBD1 on 6 matching bases. CDR3 size: 15 residues. Trimming took 1 base from V and 5 from J, leaving 14 bases between them. CDR1 is SNHLY and CDR2 is FYNNEI in the germline V gene. For the CDR3, the DNA is TGTGCCAGCAGTGAAGTCGACAGGTTGGGGGAGACCCAGTACTTC. It yields the protein CASSEVDRLGETQYF.

The rearrangement links TRBV6-5 to TRBJ1-5; D perhaps matches TRBD1 (5 bases). V lost 0 bases to trimming and J lost 9 bases, with 9 bases between them. The CDR3 runs to 13 residues. Germline V CDR1 and CDR2: MNHEY, SVGAGI. This chain's CDR3 is CASSYSGGTPQHF. The CDR3, as DNA: TGTGCCAGCAGTTACTCGGGGGGTACGCCCCAGCATTTT.

The chain has TRBV18 and TRBJ1-6; TRBD1 agrees at 8 bases. Unmatched junction bases numbered 8, after V lost 6 bases and J lost 10 bases. Germline-derived CDR1 and CDR2 are KGHSH and LQKENI. The CDR3 is 14 residues long. CDR3 sequence: CASSPTQGDSPLHF. The CDR3 bases are TGTGCCAGCTCCCCGACACAGGGGGACTCACCCCTCCACTTT.

The rearrangement uses TRBV28 and TRBJ2-7; either TRBD1 or TRBD2 may supply D (5 bases each). The CDR3 loop spans 15 amino acids. Trimming stripped 5 bases from V and 0 bases from J, with 14 bases between. The germline V gene has CDR1 MDHEN and CDR2 SYDVKM. In nucleotides, the CDR3 is TGTGCCAGCAGTCCGCCGGGACGGGCCTCCTACGAGCAGTACTTC. Amino acid sequence: CASSPPGRASYEQYF.